Below, one T cell receptor beta chain is given with its context. Measured with immunoSEQ multiplex PCR; TCRdb has only the in-frame clones, and not every one. In the table there are under 350,000 clones, 70% to 90% of which are singletons. This specimen comes from a study of blood T cell repertoires in COVID-19. V dropped 2 bases and J dropped 8; count of bases not matched to a gene: 10. Per germline, CDR1 LGHNA and CDR2 YNFKEQ. CDR3 length: 17 amino acids. The chain couples TRBV4-2 to TRBJ1-6; 9 bases fit TRBD1. Material: PBMCs or T cells enriched from blood (not recorded which). The clonotype comes from a woman aged 40 to 55 with acute COVID-19. CDR3 loop: CASSQLKQGADYSPLHF. The CDR3 nucleotides are TGTGCCAGCAGCCAACTCAAACAGGGGGCCGATTATTCACCCCTCCACTTT.